Listed below are T cell receptor beta chains from one sample, sequenced in a study of blood T cell repertoires in COVID-19. Assay used: immunoSEQ multiplex PCR; TCRdb lists only in-frame clones, some missing. The repertoire holds nearly 300,000 clones, with 89% as singletons. Sequenced input: PBMCs or T cells enriched from blood (not recorded which). These receptors all come from a woman aged 50 to 60 who had been exposed to COVID-19. CDR3s include the opening cysteine and the closing phenylalanine or tryptophan.

TRBJ1-6,TRBV25-1,CASSDRQGAGNSPLHF
TRBJ2-3,TRBV28,CASSSLFRTGVADTQYF
TRBJ1-2,TRBV28,CASSLSPQWGYTF
TRBJ1-2,TRBV5-5,CASSYRDSVLFDGYTF
TRBJ1-1,TRBV19,CASLLWGQANTEAFF
TRBJ2-7,TRBV5-1,CASSSGQGGPYEQYF
TRBJ2-7,TRBV7-2,CASSFGGTNYEQYF
TRBJ1-1,TRBV28,CASSLGRGSVF
TRBJ2-7,TRBV2,CASSGELAGPHEQYF
TRBJ1-4,TRBV4-1,CASNPRGGVGEKLFF
TRBJ2-1,TRBV20-1,CSASMGLHEQFF
TRBJ2-5,TRBV20-1,CSASQRRGGGETQYF
TRBJ1-2,TRBV20-1,CSGRRTAGYTF
TRBJ1-6,TRBV4-1,CASSRSAGQENSPLHF
TRBJ1-4,TRBV27,CASADGGPLLKLFF
TRBJ2-1,TRBV4-2,CASSQGAGGNNEQFF
TRBJ2-7,TRBV6-5,CASRSAGGWYEQYF
TRBJ2-6,TRBV28,CASRTGMSSGANVLTF
TRBJ1-5,TRBV7-9,CASSDYTRVGPNQPQHF
TRBJ1-2,TRBV4-1,CASSQLRAGDTNYGYTF
TRBJ2-2,TRBV9,CASSVGLTRTNTGELFF
TRBJ2-1,TRBV5-1,CASSLVSSGALNNEQFF
TRBJ2-3,TRBV5-1,CASSRAGAGIDTQYF
TRBJ2-4,TRBV28,CASTLGLAGGSIQYF
TRBJ1-5,TRBV5-6,CASSFAGVNQPQHF
TRBJ1-1,TRBV27,CASREATGRNTEAFF
TRBJ1-4,TRBV29-1,CSVEANSNEKLFF
TRBJ1-6,TRBV5-6,CASSPYIGRSSYNSPLHF
TRBJ2-5,TRBV6-5,CASSPGRGKETQYF
TRBJ1-2,TRBV24-1,CATSVSGERGYTF